This T cell receptor beta chain was profiled in a study of control samples from healthy donors and cancer patients (dated by TCRdb to the early 2020s). Looking up the germline V gene yields CDR1 SGHTA and CDR2 FQGTGA. Germline trimming: 5 bases from V, 7 bases from J; junction bases outside gene matches: 6. The CDR3 covers 13 residues, taking in both the cysteine and the phenylalanine. CDR3 DNA only is kept here, 39 bases in frame from base 1. The protocol used for the library was the immunoSEQ multiplex PCR assay. The clones in this table, taken by TCRdb from immuneACCESS, are in-frame only. Not every clone is retained; where verified, under half of the shortfall comes from an unresolved V gene, and the cause of the rest is unknown. This sample is represented by about 98,000 clones; roughly 86% of them were singletons. Of the sample, roughly 2% falls within the top ten clones. Concerning this clone itself: Its antigen has not been determined. Per-base quality was not reported, and no clone a single base away is much larger than it.

The clonotype was recovered from a man in his fifties or sixties in good health. The chain employs TRBV7-3 and TRBJ1-1, with TRBD1 matching 8 junction bases. The specimen sequenced was blood. The DNA is TGTGCCAGCAGCATGACAGGGGAGAGTGAAGCTTTCTTT. This is translated as CASSMTGESEAFF.